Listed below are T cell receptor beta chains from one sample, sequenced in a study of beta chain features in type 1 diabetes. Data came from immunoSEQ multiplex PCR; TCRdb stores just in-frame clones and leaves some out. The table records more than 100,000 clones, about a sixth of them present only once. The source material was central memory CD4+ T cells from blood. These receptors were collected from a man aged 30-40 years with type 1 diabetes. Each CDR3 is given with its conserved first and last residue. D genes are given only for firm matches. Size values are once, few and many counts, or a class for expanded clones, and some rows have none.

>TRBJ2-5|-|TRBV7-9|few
CASSSRTLETQYF
TGTGCCAGCAGCTCAAGGACGTTAGAGACCCAGTACTTC
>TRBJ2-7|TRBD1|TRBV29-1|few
CSVIGKAGGNNEQYF
TGCAGCGTAATAGGAAAGGCAGGGGGCAACAACGAGCAGTACTTC
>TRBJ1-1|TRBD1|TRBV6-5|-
CASSSGGGENTEAFF
TGTGCCAGCAGTTCAGGGGGCGGAGAGAACACTGAAGCTTTCTTT
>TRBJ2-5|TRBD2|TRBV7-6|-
CASSLTGLHQETQYF
TGTGCCAGCAGCTTAACGGGACTACACCAAGAGACCCAGTACTTC
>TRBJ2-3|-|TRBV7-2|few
CASSSGQGTDTQYF
TGTGCCAGCAGCTCGGGACAAGGCACAGATACGCAGTATTTT
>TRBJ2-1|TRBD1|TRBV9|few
CASSVGWTGVNEQFF
TGTGCCAGCAGCGTAGGGTGGACAGGGGTCAATGAGCAGTTCTTC
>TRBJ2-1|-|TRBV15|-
CATSLVTGESYNEQFF
TGTGCCACCAGCCTCGTTACGGGGGAGTCCTACAATGAGCAGTTCTTC
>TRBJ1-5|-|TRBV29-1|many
CSVAGGLGQPQHF
TGCAGCGTGGCCGGGGGGTTGGGTCAGCCCCAGCATTTT
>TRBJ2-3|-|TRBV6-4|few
CASSAVGGLTDTQYF
TGTGCCAGCAGTGCGGTGGGGGGGCTTACAGATACGCAGTATTTT
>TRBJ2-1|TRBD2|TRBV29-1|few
CSATSGYNEQFF
TGCAGCGCGACTAGCGGGTACAATGAGCAGTTCTTC
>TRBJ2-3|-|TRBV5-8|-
CASSSLSQDTQYF
TGTGCCAGCAGCTCCTTGTCGCAAGATACGCAGTATTTT
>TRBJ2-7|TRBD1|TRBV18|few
CASSSGQGRSSYEQYF
TGTGCCAGCTCATCCGGACAGGGAAGGAGCTCCTACGAGCAGTACTTC
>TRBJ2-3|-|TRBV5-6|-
CASRKQGRGTDTQYF
TGTGCCAGCAGGAAACAGGGAAGAGGCACAGATACGCAGTATTTT
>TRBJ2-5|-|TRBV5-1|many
CASSLVPSEETQYF
TGCGCCAGCAGCTTGGTACCTAGTGAGGAGACCCAGTACTTC
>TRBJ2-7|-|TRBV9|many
CASSPRLGGDISYEQYF
TGTGCCAGCAGCCCCCGCTTGGGCGGGGATATATCCTACGAGCAGTACTTC
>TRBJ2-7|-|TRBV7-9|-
CASSYPPVYEQYF
TGTGCCAGCAGCTACCCACCGGTTTACGAGCAGTACTTC
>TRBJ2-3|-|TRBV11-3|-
CASSLVAPGDTQYF
TGTGCCAGCAGCTTAGTGGCGCCGGGAGATACGCAGTATTTT
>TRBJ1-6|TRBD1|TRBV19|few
CASSLGTESSPLHF
TGTGCCAGTAGTCTTGGGACAGAGAGTTCACCCCTCCACTTT